These T cell receptor beta chains were read from a single sample in a study of cytomegalovirus exposure and HLA in healthy donors. Produced via immunoSEQ multiplex PCR; TCRdb's table is partial and in-frame only. The sample lists 100,000 or so clones, roughly four fifths occurring once. The sample was PBMCs. The receptors derive from a male donor in good health and CMV-seropositive. Each CDR3 is given without its conserved first and last residue.

TRBV6-6,TRBJ2-3,ASSYSRGTDTQY
TRBV28,TRBJ1-1,ASREVGGRQFGF
TRBV5-1,TRBJ1-1,ASRTGTNTEAF
TRBV27,TRBJ2-6,ASSWKGRSTGANVLT
TRBV4-1,TRBJ2-7,ASSQGTSGRNAEQY
TRBV19,TRBJ2-5,ASSIFGGLAGGSETQY
TRBV9,TRBJ1-1,ASSAGTEANTEAF
TRBV12-5,TRBJ1-5,ASGLDRGQPQH
TRBV2,TRBJ1-1,ASSEAPVNTEAF
TRBV25-1,TRBJ2-7,ASSENTYEQY
TRBV7-2,TRBJ2-3,ASSFMPGKDTQY
TRBV5-1,TRBJ1-1,ASSPGQSKEAF
TRBV6-5,TRBJ2-7,ASRDWDYPYEQY
TRBV15,TRBJ2-7,ATSRQILNEQY
TRBV10-3,TRBJ1-1,AISVAGGTTEAF
TRBV19,TRBJ2-7,ASSPSDSYEQY
TRBV5-4,TRBJ1-4,ASSSRDRGAKLF
TRBV30,TRBJ2-5,AWRPGLAVETQY
TRBV4-3,TRBJ1-1,ASSQDWTGDTEAF
TRBV28,TRBJ2-5,ASHRGRGAPQETQY
TRBV4-3,TRBJ1-5,ASSQDFPEVKPQH
TRBV6-5,TRBJ2-1,ASRPGGGNEQF
TRBV2,TRBJ2-3,ASSLISDTQY
TRBV7-3,TRBJ1-6,ASSLIGGDSPLH
TRBV6-1,TRBJ1-2,ASSDRDYGYT
TRBV6-4,TRBJ1-6,ANPTGGKGSPLH
TRBV11-2,TRBJ2-1,ASSSRGVDWTGAYNEQF
TRBV7-9,TRBJ1-4,ASSYLPAGDNEKLF
TRBV30,TRBJ2-7,AWEGGAESEQY
TRBV6-6,TRBJ1-2,ASSRDRGYGYT
TRBV18,TRBJ2-3,ASSPSSGNTDTQY
TRBV5-1,TRBJ1-5,ASSLAAGEAQPQH
TRBV19,TRBJ1-2,ASSIPGSSGYT
TRBV4-1,TRBJ1-2,ASSQEGQGGGRYT
TRBV19,-,ASSMKQGYEQY
TRBV2,TRBJ1-3,ASRQVLAGNTIY
TRBV6-5,TRBJ2-7,ASSYGGASYEQY
TRBV2,TRBJ2-7,ASSEAQGSHEQY
TRBV7-7,TRBJ1-1,ASSRDSNTEAF
TRBV28,TRBJ2-7,ASSAPGRGLEQY
TRBV19,TRBJ2-5,ASTLTGTRRETQY